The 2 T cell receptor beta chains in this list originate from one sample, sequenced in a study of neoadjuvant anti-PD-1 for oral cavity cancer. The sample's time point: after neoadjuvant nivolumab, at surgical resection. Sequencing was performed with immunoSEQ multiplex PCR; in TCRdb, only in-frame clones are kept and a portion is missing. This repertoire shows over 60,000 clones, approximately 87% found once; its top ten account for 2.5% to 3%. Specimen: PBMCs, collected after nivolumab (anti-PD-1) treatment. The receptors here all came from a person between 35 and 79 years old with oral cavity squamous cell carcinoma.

The CDR3 sequence is CSVGTPGTSSYEQYF. Here the CDR3 DNA reads TGCAGCGTAGGGACGCCAGGGACCAGCTCCTACGAGCAGTACTTC. The chain recombines TRBV29-1 with TRBJ2-7, with D perhaps assigned TRBD1 or TRBD2 (5 bases each). V lost 6 bases and J lost 0, with 18 bases in between. This CDR3 spans 15 amino acids. Germline assignment: CDR1 SQVTM and CDR2 ANQGSEA.

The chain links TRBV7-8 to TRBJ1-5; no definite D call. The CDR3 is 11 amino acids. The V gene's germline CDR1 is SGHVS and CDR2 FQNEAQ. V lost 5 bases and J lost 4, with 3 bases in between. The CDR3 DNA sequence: TGTGCCAGCAGCGGGAATCAGCCCCAGCATTTT. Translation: CASSGNQPQHF.